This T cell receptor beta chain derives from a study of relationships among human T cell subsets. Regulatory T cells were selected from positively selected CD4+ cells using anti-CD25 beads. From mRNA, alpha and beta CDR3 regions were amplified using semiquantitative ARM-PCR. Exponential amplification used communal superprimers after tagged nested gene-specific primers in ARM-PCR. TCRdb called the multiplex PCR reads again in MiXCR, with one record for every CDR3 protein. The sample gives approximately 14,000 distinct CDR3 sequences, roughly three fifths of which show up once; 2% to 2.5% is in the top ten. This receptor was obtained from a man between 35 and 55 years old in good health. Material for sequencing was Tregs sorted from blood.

The CDR3 DNA reads TGCGCCAGCAGCCCAGGGGCCGGGGGGGGTGGGAATGAGCAGTTCTTC. It is translated as CASSPGAGGGGNEQFF. This rearrangement joins TRBV5-1 to TRBJ2-1; TRBD2 matches 8 bases. The germline gives CDR1 SGHRS, CDR2 YFSETQ. V gave up 4 bases and J gave up 7 bases; unmatched junction bases: 13. The CDR3 is 16 residues long.